Listed below are T cell receptor beta chains from one sample, sequenced in a study of blood T cell repertoires in COVID-19. Data came from immunoSEQ multiplex PCR; TCRdb stores just in-frame clones and leaves some out. Among tens of thousands of clones listed, about 86% were seen once. The sequencing input was peripheral blood. These receptors were taken from a man aged 35 to 55 with COVID-19, enrolled during active disease. Each CDR3 is given with its conserved first and last residue. D genes are given only for firm matches. Clone sizes are given selectively: once, few, many, or a class where the clone is expanded.

J,V,size,D,CDR3,DNA
TRBJ2-5,TRBV5-1,NA,NA,CASSSQGSPQETQYF,TGCGCCAGCAGCTCCCAGGGTTCCCCCCAAGAGACCCAGTACTTC
TRBJ2-1,TRBV4-1,once,TRBD1,CASSLQTGSPVNEQFF,TGCGCCAGCAGCCTCCAGACAGGGTCTCCTGTAAATGAGCAGTTCTTC
TRBJ2-3,TRBV29-1,NA,TRBD1,CSGRDSISSTDTQYF,TGCAGCGGCCGGGACAGCATATCTAGCACAGATACGCAGTATTTT
TRBJ2-7,TRBV2,NA,NA,CASSGDKYEQYF,TGTGCCAGCAGTGGGGACAAATACGAGCAGTACTTC
TRBJ2-5,TRBV9,NA,TRBD2,CASSVAQRGGQETQYF,TGTGCCAGCAGCGTAGCCCAGCGGGGGGGCCAAGAGACCCAGTACTTC
TRBJ1-1,TRBV3-1/TRBV3-2,NA,TRBD1,CASSLNGQGFNTEAFF,TGTGCCAGCAGCCTCAATGGACAGGGATTCAACACTGAAGCTTTCTTT
TRBJ1-6,TRBV27,NA,TRBD1,CASGNPGTGGLFDSPLHF,TGTGCCAGCGGGAACCCCGGGACAGGGGGTCTTTTCGATTCACCCCTCCACTTT
TRBJ2-3,TRBV11-2,NA,TRBD2,CASSLLAGAGDTQYF,TGTGCCAGCAGCTTACTAGCGGGGGCCGGAGATACGCAGTATTTT
TRBJ2-5,TRBV6-5,NA,TRBD2,CASSLTSGGGQETQYF,TGTGCCAGCAGTTTGACTAGCGGGGGCGGACAAGAGACCCAGTACTTC
TRBJ1-2,TRBV19,NA,TRBD1,CASSIGQGPYGYTF,TGTGCCAGTAGTATAGGACAGGGTCCCTATGGCTACACCTTC
TRBJ2-1,TRBV10-1,NA,TRBD2,CASSATGGIYNEQFF,TGCGCCAGCAGTGCCACGGGGGGGATCTACAATGAGCAGTTCTTC
TRBJ1-2,TRBV6-1,NA,TRBD1,CASSEYSGGRGYTF,TGTGCCAGCAGTGAATATTCAGGGGGCCGTGGCTACACCTTC
TRBJ2-7,TRBV18,NA,TRBD2,CASSPPSRGARYEQYF,TGTGCCAGCTCACCACCGTCGCGGGGGGCTCGGTACGAGCAGTACTTC
TRBJ1-1,TRBV12-3/TRBV12-4,few,NA,CASSFMNTEAFF,TGTGCCAGCAGTTTCATGAACACTGAAGCTTTCTTT
TRBJ1-1,TRBV7-8,NA,NA,CASSARRNTEAFF,TGTGCCAGCAGCGCCAGGCGGAACACTGAAGCTTTCTTT
TRBJ2-4,TRBV5-1,NA,NA,CASSLGDSSRDFQYF,TGCGCCAGCAGCTTGGGGGACTCCTCCAGAGATTTTCAGTACTTC
TRBJ1-6,TRBV27,NA,NA,CASSWGGGNSPLHF,TGTGCCAGCAGCTGGGGAGGGGGAAACTCACCCCTCCACTTT
TRBJ1-5,TRBV6-1,few,NA,CASSDRSDQPQHF,TGTGCCAGCAGTGATCGGAGCGATCAGCCCCAGCATTTT
TRBJ1-5,TRBV3-1/TRBV3-2,NA,TRBD1,CASSQERQGRNQPQHF,TGTGCCAGCAGCCAAGAACGACAGGGAAGAAATCAGCCCCAGCATTTT
TRBJ2-1,TRBV29-1,NA,NA,CSLQTRLSTYNEQFF,TGCAGCCTCCAAACCCGGTTAAGCACCTACAATGAGCAGTTCTTC
TRBJ2-4,TRBV28,NA,NA,CASSLTTNIQYF,TGTGCCAGCAGCTTGACAACCAACATTCAGTACTTC
TRBJ2-4,TRBV28,once,TRBD1,CASSPPPTGLGKNIQYF,TGTGCCAGCAGTCCTCCCCCGACAGGGCTGGGCAAAAACATTCAGTACTTC
TRBJ2-3,TRBV6-5,NA,NA,CASTIPGTDTQYF,TGTGCCAGCACCATCCCGGGGACAGATACGCAGTATTTT